The T cell receptor beta chain described here comes from a study of regulatory T cells in long-lasting Graves disease (dated by TCRdb to 2020 to 2022). Broadly, across the study: Newly diagnosed Graves' disease patients had taken antithyroid drugs for less than 3 months. The study was registered as a clinical trial and conducted in China. A total of about 33 samples underwent TCR sequencing, from around 13 patients with persistent Graves' disease and about 20 patients with newly diagnosed Graves' disease. Patients with persistent Graves' disease were compared with patients with newly diagnosed Graves' disease using TCR sequencing and RNA sequencing of peripheral blood.

Libraries were prepared through multiplex PCR. The data were produced on an Illumina HiSeq 4000. TCR beta libraries were built with iRepertoire HTBI primers and Arm-PCR amplification of CDR3 regions. Before sequencing, the PCR products went through gel purification. Concerning the study's data processing: Gene usage analysis of CDR3 amino acid clonotypes relied on the roughly 60 TRBV and 13 to 15 TRBJ segments identified across samples. COPE and FqMerger were used to merge the filtered high-quality paired reads into contigs. BLAST was used to align contigs to IMGT TRBV, TRBD and TRBJ reference genes, and CDR3 was defined according to IMGT. Clonotypes above 0.1% frequency were classified as highly expanded clones. Shannon entropy was used to measure repertoire diversity, and the Gini coefficient was used to measure V-J evenness. A clonotype was considered public if more than one individual shared it. TCRdb trimmed the raw reads at Q25, called clones with MiXCR and kept productive beta chains. A single entry per CDR3 protein holds the most common genes and DNA from its merged rows. The V and J calls and clone size come from TCRdb's table, not from the authors' own analysis. This sample holds just over 600,000 distinct CDR3 sequences; 16% were observed only once. The ten largest clones take up around a sixth of the sample.

This clonotype was picked up many times. No cognate antigen has been identified for it. The record has no base qualities; no much larger clone is one base away. The research as a whole found: Compared with newly diagnosed patients, patients with persistent Graves' disease had lower TCR Shannon entropy and fewer highly expanded clones, which suggests clonal expansion. The study examined only peripheral blood because the primary lesion, thyroid tissue, could not be accessed. Only the TCR beta chain was sequenced and analyzed. The authors acknowledged the small sample size as a limitation that may reduce accuracy. Persistent patients shared more public clonotypes among themselves (around 3,000) than newly diagnosed patients did (roughly 920).

In light of the paper, this sample's time point label describes: newly diagnosed GD, antithyroid drugs for less than 3 months. For both TCR sequencing and RNA sequencing, RNA was extracted from PBMCs using TRIzol. Graves' disease was diagnosed according to American Thyroid Association guidelines. The patients came from an endocrinology department in Xi'an, China. From each patient, 8 to 10 milliliters of peripheral blood was collected into an EDTA anticoagulant tube. Ficoll Paque Plus density gradient separation was used to isolate PBMCs, and no further T cell sorting was performed. An Agilent 2100 Bioanalyzer and agarose gel were used to assess RNA quality, and a NanoDrop 2000 was used to measure RNA concentration. In addition, the sample was reused for a study of T cells in Graves' hyperthyroidism and ophthalmopathy. The second study also describes: Stable Graves' hyperthyroidism was defined as the absence of progression to ophthalmopathy over 18 months of follow-up. The hyperthyroidism patients were between 18 and 65 years old and newly diagnosed, with a disease duration of less than 2 months. Any patient with an uncontrolled infection, another autoimmune disease, pregnancy or lactation was excluded. Diagnoses relied on clinical symptoms, serum thyroxine and TRAb, thyroid ultrasound and orbital computed tomography. The first round of RT-PCR for the TCR CDR3 was performed with the HTBI primer set and the Qiagen OneStep RT-PCR kit. Blood samples also contained most of the expanded thyroid clonotypes (frequency above 0.001), which suggests that blood repertoires may reflect thyroid immune responses. Ophthalmopathy was separated from stable hyperthyroidism by a 13 V-J signature model, with roughly 88% sensitivity and 81% to 82% specificity obtained in cross-validation and 80%/75% obtained in testing. During validation, the model predicted progression to ophthalmopathy a median of approximately 6 months ahead of onset, with around 71% sensitivity and around 73% specificity. A discovery cohort of 95 to 100 patients, roughly 45 with Graves' ophthalmopathy and 55 to 60 with stable Graves' hyperthyroidism, was used to find distinguishing TCR V-J signatures. An independent validation cohort of fewer than 20 hyperthyroidism patients and about 16 patients who later progressed to ophthalmopathy tested prospective prediction of ophthalmopathy. The approximately 90 discovery patients were randomly split 7:3 into training and test sets. In addition, the study compared T-cell repertoires in thyroid tissue and in blood from about 6 Graves' hyperthyroidism patients. After sampling, hyperthyroidism patients received methimazole starting at 30 mg daily, and ophthalmopathy patients received high-dose intravenous methylprednisolone. Libraries were constructed in a second round of multiplex PCR, after which size selection and purification were performed. The libraries were sequenced on an Illumina HiSeq2000 using paired-end 100 bp reads. SOAPnuke was used to process the raw data, throwing out any read that contained adapters or uncalled bases, had a mean Phred below 15, or lacked an exact constant-primer or identifier match. COPE v1.2.5 was used to merge the high-quality paired reads, and each unique nucleotide sequence was defined as a clonotype. Clonotypes were aligned to IMGT TRBV, TRBD and TRBJ reference segments using MiTCR v1.1. The analysis was restricted to V-J combinations with a frequency above 0.0001, which together covered 99.2% of the repertoires. A TCS score was defined as the ratio between F50 (clonal expansion) and ExV (chaos), using BLOSUM62-based TCRdist between CDR3 peptides within each V-J. Welch's t-statistics and random forest reduced fewer than 600 V-J features to 13, which were used in a naive Bayes classifier (R e1071). Sample size was not statistically predetermined, and blinding of investigators to group allocation was not performed. According to the paper, TCR Vbeta CDR3 sequencing was carried out on some 140 peripheral blood samples, which came from 40 to 45 ophthalmopathy, 75 or so hyperthyroidism and about 17 progressor patients.

The source of this sequence is a woman in her twenties or thirties with Graves disease. Donor details come from another sample of the same person, matched by shared clones. The specimen was peripheral blood mononuclear cells (PBMCs), collected at new diagnosis, from a patient treated with antithyroid drugs.

The CDR3 loop reads CASSLSGQGNYGYTF. The DNA sequence is TGCGCCAGCAGCTTGTCGGGCCAGGGGAACTATGGCTACACCTTC. The receptor chain draws on TRBV5-1 and TRBJ1-2, and perhaps TRBD1 as D gene, on 6 matching bases. The germline V gene provides CDR1 SGHRS and CDR2 YFSETQ. From cysteine to phenylalanine, the CDR3 is 15 amino acids long. CDR3 DNA is the only sequence kept; it has 45 bases, read in frame from the first base. V gives up 1 base and J gives up 2 bases, and the segment between their germline ends measures 12 bases.